This T cell receptor (beta chain) originates from a study of blood T cells in healthy people across ages. Points on this clonotype: Its antigen is unknown.

The second PCR ran 7 to 11 cycles with a sample-barcoded 5' primer and J-beta primers. TCRdb called the 5' RACE reads again in MiXCR, with one record for every CDR3 protein. The sample holds 380,000 or so distinct CDR3 sequences, approximately 47% seen once. Per the germline V gene, CDR1 is GTSNPN and CDR2 is SVGIG (reference sequence). This CDR3 region has 16 residues. Trimming took 3 bases from V and 0 from J, leaving 12 bases between them. Findings and limits, study-wide: As age increased, TCR beta diversity per million T cells fell in a roughly linear fashion.

V is TRBV30 and J is TRBJ2-6; D perhaps matches TRBD1 (6 bases). Sample: blood. This receptor was obtained from a man in his 60s in good health. For the CDR3, the DNA is TGTGCCTGGAGCCCCATAGGGGGCTCTGGGGCCAACGTCCTGACTTTC. Translated: CAWSPIGGSGANVLTF.